Each of the 13 T cell receptor beta chains below was sequenced from the same sample in a study of T cell repertoires in cytomegalovirus infection. TCRdb recomputed calls from the reads with MiXCR, one row per CDR3 protein. The repertoire includes hundreds of thousands of distinct CDR3 sequences, 33% of them detected once, and 18% sits in the top ten. These receptors are not linked to any known antigen. Here the sequenced sample was cultured PBMCs, taken from culture after CMV antigen stimulation. Every receptor here comes from a human donor in good health (CMV status not recorded). Some clones in this sample may be carry-over from other donors' samples.

The J gene is TRBJ1-1, the V gene TRBV6-1; possibly TRBD1 for D (6 bases). The CDR3 is made up of 12 amino acids. Trimming took 6 bases from V and 7 from J, leaving 12 bases between them. Germline V gene lookup returns CDR1 MNHNS and CDR2 SASEGT. The CDR3 protein is CASRGGAFEAFF. In DNA, the CDR3 is TGTGCCAGCAGGGGGGGGGCCTTTGAAGCTTTCTTT.

V usage is TRBV5-1 and J usage is TRBJ1-5; D is undetermined. CDR3 length equals 15 residues. CDR1 is SGHRS and CDR2 is YFSETQ in the germline V gene. The germline V and J ends were trimmed by 0 bases and 1 base, with 8 bases remaining between them. The DNA of the CDR3 is TGCGCCAGCAGCTTGGACTTAGGGAGCAATCAGCCCCAGCATTTT. This codes for CASSLDLGSNQPQHF.

This clonotype was seen more than once but under ten times. The rearrangement uses TRBV2 and TRBJ2-1; 7 positions agree with TRBD1. CDR1 is SNHLY, CDR2 FYNNEI, per germline. J gave up 7 bases and V 6 bases, and 3 bases lay outside the gene matches. This CDR3 region has 12 residues. The CDR3 region is CASRRQGNEQFF. CDR3 sequence (DNA): TGTGCCAGCAGGAGACAGGGAAATGAGCAGTTCTTC.

The CDR3 coding sequence is TGTGCCAGCGGGCGGGGACAGAACTATGGCTACACCTTC. Its protein is CASGRGQNYGYTF. This chain links TRBV6-2 or TRBV6-3 with TRBJ1-2; 7 bases are shared with TRBD1. With 8 bases clipped from V and 2 bases from J, the junction kept 5 bases outside the gene matches. From germline, CDR1 is MNHEY and CDR2 SVGEGT. This CDR3 has 13 amino acids.

The V gene is TRBV5-4, the J gene TRBJ2-5; D not resolved. Germline CDR1 reads SGHNT; CDR2 reads YYREEE (reference sequence). Trimming removed 4 bases at V and 9 bases at J, with 10 bases between. This CDR3 has 11 residues. DNA for the CDR3: TGTGCCAGCAGCGAGGATGAGGCCCAGTACTTC. It yields the protein CASSEDEAQYF.

Only a few counts were recorded for this clonotype. This chain joins TRBV19 and TRBJ2-6; D gene unclear. The CDR3 has 17 amino acids. V was clipped by 6 bases and J by 4 bases, with 19 bases between them. The germline gives CDR1 LNHDA, CDR2 SQIVND (reference sequence). The CDR3 sequence: CASSRTGFSLGANVLTF. The CDR3 nucleotides are TGTGCCAGTAGCCGCACTGGCTTTTCTCTGGGGGCCAACGTCCTGACTTTC. The whole variable domain, filled in from reference TRBV19 and TRBJ2-6, reads DGGITQSPKYLFRKEGQNVTLSCEQNLNHDAMYWYRQDPGQGLRLIYYSQIVNDFQKGDIAEGYSVSREKKESFPLTVTSAQKNPTAFYLCASSRTGFSLGANVLTFGAGSRLTVL.

This clonotype was found a few times. The rearrangement joins TRBV19 to TRBJ1-5; TRBD1 matches 8 bases. The V gene end was trimmed by 6 bases and the J gene end by 4 bases; junction bases not matched to a gene: 11. The CDR3 runs to 16 residues. Germline V gene lookup returns CDR1 LNHDA and CDR2 SQIVND (reference sequence). CDR3 DNA: TGTGCCAGTAGCTTGTCATGGACAGGGAAAAATCAGCCCCAGCATTTT. The encoded protein is CASSLSWTGKNQPQHF. Full variable domain (remainder filled in from reference TRBV19 and TRBJ1-5): DGGITQSPKYLFRKEGQNVTLSCEQNLNHDAMYWYRQDPGQGLRLIYYSQIVNDFQKGDIAEGYSVSREKKESFPLTVTSAQKNPTAFYLCASSLSWTGKNQPQHFGDGTRLSIL.

This clonotype was seen more than once but under ten times. The chain combines TRBV7-8 with TRBJ2-7; D gene unclear. Trimming took off 1 base at V and 5 bases at J, with 15 bases between the two ends. This CDR3 is built from 15 residues. Germline lookup yields CDR1 SGHVS and CDR2 FQNEAQ. The CDR3 loop is CASSLGRQYSNEQYF. CDR3 coding DNA: TGTGCCAGCAGCTTAGGTCGGCAGTATTCGAACGAGCAGTACTTC.

This chain connects TRBV6-5 to TRBJ1-3; D gene uncertain. The CDR3 extends over 16 amino acids. CDR1 is MNHEY and CDR2 is SVGAGI in the germline V gene. V was cut by 5 bases and J by 4 bases, with 18 bases left in between. CDR3 loop: CASSIDGFAPGNTIYF. In DNA form, the CDR3 reads TGTGCCAGCAGTATCGACGGATTCGCCCCCGGAAACACCATATATTTT.

There are a few counts of this clonotype. The chain links TRBV10-3 to TRBJ2-3; D is undetermined. The germline CDR1 and CDR2 sequences are ENHRY and SYGVKD. The CDR3 spans 13 residues. The V end lost 6 bases, the J end lost 1 base, and 8 bases lay between the germline ends. The CDR3 nucleotides are TGTGCCATCAGCGGTCTTCGCACAGATACGCAGTATTTT. Protein sequence: CAISGLRTDTQYF.

The J gene is TRBJ1-1, the V gene TRBV7-9; TRBD1 matches at 9 bases. Per the germline V gene, CDR1 is SEHNR and CDR2 is FQNEAQ (reference sequence). The V gene end was trimmed by 5 bases and the J gene end by 11 bases; junction bases not matched to a gene: 9. The CDR3 extends over 13 amino acids. CDR3 sequence reads: CASSLGGDRDAFF. DNA for the CDR3: TGTGCCAGCAGCCTCGGGGGGGACAGGGACGCTTTCTTT. The whole variable domain, filled in from reference TRBV7-9 and TRBJ1-1, reads DTGVSQNPRHKITKRGQNVTFRCDPISEHNRLYWYRQTLGQGPEFLTYFQNEAQLEKSRLLSDRFSAERPKGSFSTLEIQRTEQGDSAMYLCASSLGGDRDAFFGQGTRLTVV.

The chain carries TRBV27 and TRBJ2-1; 8 positions match TRBD1. The CDR3 consists of 15 residues. Germline values: CDR1 MNHEY, CDR2 SMNVEV (reference sequence). With V trimmed by 5 bases and J by 6 bases, 9 bases remained unmatched. Here the CDR3 reads CASSPWTGRFNEQFF. CDR3 bases: TGTGCCAGCAGTCCGTGGACAGGGCGTTTCAATGAGCAGTTCTTC.

This clonotype was detected ten times or more. The chain carries TRBV7-9 and TRBJ1-1; D not resolved. Germline V gene sequence: CDR1 SEHNR, CDR2 FQNEAQ (reference sequence). V was clipped by 5 bases and J by 4 bases, with 17 bases between them. This CDR3 is 15 amino acids long. The CDR3 here is CASSPYPDRTTEAFF. CDR3 nucleotides: TGTGCCAGCAGCCCCTACCCGGATCGAACCACTGAAGCTTTCTTT.